This is a list of T cell receptor beta chains from one sample in a study of blood T cell repertoires in COVID-19. TCRdb's copy holds only in-frame clones and misses some; the assay was immunoSEQ multiplex PCR. The sample consists of about 100,000 clones, about four fifths of them appearing once. Material: peripheral blood. Receptors originate from a man in his 70s with acute or convalescent COVID-19. The CDR3 runs from the conserved cysteine through the conserved F or W. The D gene is left open where the match is weak. Size values are once, few and many counts, or a class for expanded clones, and some rows have none.

clone_size	v_call	d_call	j_call	cdr3_aa	cdr3_nt
-	TRBV2	TRBD2	TRBJ2-3	CASRPSGTTDTQYF	TGTGCCAGCAGGCCTAGCGGGACCACAGATACGCAGTATTTT
-	TRBV10-3	-	TRBJ1-2	CAISGEGNYGYTF	TGTGCCATCAGTGGAGAGGGAAACTATGGCTACACCTTC
-	TRBV28	TRBD1	TRBJ1-5	CASRSGQGSPNQPQHF	TGTGCCAGCAGGTCGGGACAGGGGTCTCCCAATCAGCCCCAGCATTTT
few	TRBV5-1	TRBD1	TRBJ1-2	CASSLVGTGGRGYTF	TGCGCCAGCAGCTTGGTAGGGACAGGGGGACGTGGCTACACCTTC
-	TRBV19	TRBD1	TRBJ2-5	CASSKGQGQETQYF	TGTGCCAGTAGTAAGGGACAGGGCCAAGAGACCCAGTACTTC
-	TRBV7-8	-	TRBJ2-7	CASSPQRQSSYEQYF	TGTGCCAGCAGCCCTCAGAGACAGAGCTCCTACGAGCAGTACTTC
-	TRBV4-3	-	TRBJ2-3	CASSQGTPGDTQYF	TGCGCCAGCAGCCAAGGGACACCAGGGGATACGCAGTATTTT
-	TRBV7-5	-	TRBJ2-5	CARSLACDRGEETQYF	TGTGCCAGAAGCTTAGCTTGCGACAGGGGGGAAGAGACCCAGTACTTC
-	TRBV10-1	TRBD1	TRBJ2-7	CASSDKFQADRAPSYEQYF	TGCGCCAGCAGTGATAAGTTTCAGGCGGACAGGGCTCCCTCCTACGAGCAGTACTTC
few	TRBV7-2	TRBD2	TRBJ2-5	CASSLGLGAETQYF	TGTGCCAGCAGCTTGGGACTAGGGGCGGAGACCCAGTACTTC
-	TRBV9	-	TRBJ2-2	CASSVGGQGRTGELFF	TGTGCCAGCAGCGTAGGGGGCCAGGGAAGAACCGGGGAGCTGTTTTTT
-	TRBV5-1	-	TRBJ2-5	CASSLERAQETQYF	TGCGCCAGCAGCTTGGAGAGGGCTCAAGAGACCCAGTACTTC
-	TRBV7-2	-	TRBJ1-6	CASSRSPADFGSPLHF	TGTGCCAGCAGCAGGAGTCCCGCCGATTTTGGGTCACCCCTCCACTTT
-	TRBV19	-	TRBJ1-2	CASSIRVYGYTF	TGTGCCAGTAGTATACGGGTCTATGGCTACACCTTC
once	TRBV5-4	TRBD1	TRBJ2-1	CASSTSGGSYNEQFF	TGTGCCAGCAGCACCTCAGGGGGCTCTTACAATGAGCAGTTCTTC
-	TRBV5-1	TRBD1	TRBJ2-1	CASSGQGNEQFF	TGCGCCAGCAGCGGACAGGGCAATGAGCAGTTCTTC
few	TRBV28	-	TRBJ1-5	CASSADRPNQPQHF	TGTGCCAGCAGTGCTGACAGGCCTAATCAGCCCCAGCATTTT
few	TRBV7-2	TRBD1	TRBJ2-2	CASRRGQVSTGELFF	TGTGCCAGCAGAAGGGGGCAGGTCAGCACCGGGGAGCTGTTTTTT
-	TRBV2	TRBD1	TRBJ1-1	CASSDVGDRGAPEAFF	TGTGCCAGCAGTGACGTGGGGGACAGGGGCGCGCCTGAAGCTTTCTTT
-	TRBV6-1	TRBD1	TRBJ1-5	CASSDNQGAVQPQHF	TGTGCCAGCAGTGACAACCAGGGGGCAGTTCAGCCCCAGCATTTT
once	TRBV5-6	TRBD1	TRBJ1-2	CASSLAGQGGVF	TGTGCCAGCAGCTTGGCCGGACAGGGGGGTGTCTTC
-	TRBV5-5	-	TRBJ2-3	CASSFAGIKTDTQYF	TGTGCCAGCAGCTTTGCAGGGATAAAAACAGATACGCAGTATTTT
-	TRBV19	-	TRBJ2-1	CATQGDYYNEQFF	TGTGCCACACAGGGAGATTACTACAATGAGCAGTTCTTC
-	TRBV12-3/TRBV12-4	TRBD1	TRBJ1-1	CASSWTGQTEAFF	TGTGCCAGCAGCTGGACAGGGCAGACTGAAGCTTTCTTT
-	TRBV29-1	-	TRBJ1-1	CSATPVNTEAFF	TGCAGCGCGACCCCGGTTAACACTGAAGCTTTCTTT
-	TRBV27	-	TRBJ1-5	CASSLQSNQPQHF	TGTGCCAGCAGTTTGCAGTCGAATCAGCCCCAGCATTTT
-	TRBV6-4	-	TRBJ1-6	CASSATLSQIFSPLHF	TGTGCCAGCAGTGCCACCTTGAGTCAAATTTTTTCACCCCTCCACTTT
-	TRBV3-1/TRBV3-2	-	TRBJ1-1	CASSQTGIGTEAFF	TGTGCCAGCAGCCAAACGGGGATTGGCACTGAAGCTTTCTTT
-	TRBV3-1/TRBV3-2	-	TRBJ1-4	CASSQELRDTDEKLFF	TGTGCCAGCAGCCAAGAATTGAGGGATACGGATGAAAAACTGTTTTTT
once	TRBV7-9	-	TRBJ2-1	CASSLPSDSLPGGEQFF	TGTGCCAGCAGCTTACCTTCGGACTCCCTCCCTGGAGGTGAGCAGTTCTTC
few	TRBV7-9	-	TRBJ2-3	CASISRRDTDTQYF	TGTGCCAGCATTTCGCGTCGCGATACAGATACGCAGTATTTT
-	TRBV5-1	TRBD1	TRBJ1-3	CASSSPGGGNTIYF	TGCGCCAGCAGCAGCCCAGGGGGTGGAAACACCATATATTTT
-	TRBV7-2	-	TRBJ1-1	CASSLTRVMNTEAFF	TGTGCCAGCAGCTTAACCAGGGTCATGAACACTGAAGCTTTCTTT
-	TRBV6-5	TRBD1	TRBJ1-2	CASRTGGRGYTF	TGTGCCAGCAGAACAGGGGGCCGGGGCTACACCTTC
-	TRBV10-3	TRBD1	TRBJ2-5	CAITDREGETQYF	TGTGCCATCACCGACAGGGAAGGAGAGACCCAGTACTTC
-	TRBV11-2	-	TRBJ2-2	CASTVQGFGTGELFF	TGTGCCAGCACCGTACAGGGCTTCGGCACCGGGGAGCTGTTTTTT
-	TRBV7-8	TRBD1	TRBJ2-1	CASSSPIPGQGSGSSYNEQFF	TGTGCCAGCAGCTCGCCCATTCCGGGACAGGGATCGGGGAGCTCCTACAATGAGCAGTTCTTC
-	TRBV6-1	TRBD2	TRBJ2-7	CASSDWGEGYEQYF	TGTGCCAGCAGTGATTGGGGGGAGGGGTACGAGCAGTACTTC
-	TRBV4-2	-	TRBJ1-1	CASSQAAGGWTEAFF	TGTGCCAGCAGCCAAGCTGCGGGGGGCTGGACTGAAGCTTTCTTT
few	TRBV7-6	TRBD1	TRBJ2-5	CASSLEHRGTVQETQYF	TGTGCCAGCAGCTTAGAGCACCGTGGGACAGTGCAAGAGACCCAGTACTTC
-	TRBV3-1/TRBV3-2	-	TRBJ1-4	CASSPREDEKLFF	TGTGCCAGCAGCCCCAGGGAGGATGAAAAACTGTTTTTT
few	TRBV10-3	TRBD1	TRBJ1-6	CAISGTGESPLHF	TGTGCCATCAGTGGGACAGGGGAGTCTCCCCTCCACTTT
-	TRBV5-1	-	TRBJ2-7	CASSSQGGEQYF	TGCGCCAGCAGCAGCCAGGGGGGCGAGCAGTACTTC
-	TRBV13	-	TRBJ2-5	CASSTRGTVQETQYF	TGTGCCAGCAGCACCCGCGGGACGGTACAAGAGACCCAGTACTTC
few	TRBV10-3	TRBD1	TRBJ2-2	CAITDRGEAGELFF	TGTGCCATCACAGACAGGGGAGAGGCCGGGGAGCTGTTTTTT
-	TRBV27	-	TRBJ1-5	CASRLQGGSNQPQHF	TGTGCCAGCAGACTTCAGGGAGGGAGCAATCAGCCCCAGCATTTT
-	TRBV5-5	-	TRBJ1-3	CASSSMTSGNTIYF	TGTGCCAGCAGCTCCATGACATCCGGAAACACCATATATTTT
-	TRBV5-1	TRBD1	TRBJ1-1	CASSFGGQGWNTEAFF	TGCGCCAGCAGCTTTGGTGGACAGGGTTGGAACACTGAAGCTTTCTTT
-	TRBV12-3/TRBV12-4	-	TRBJ2-2	CASSPGNFGELFF	TGTGCCAGCAGCCCGGGGAATTTCGGGGAGCTGTTTTTT
-	TRBV6-5	-	TRBJ1-1	CASSYSSRGGTEAFF	TGTGCCAGCAGTTACAGTTCCAGGGGTGGCACTGAAGCTTTCTTT
-	TRBV5-1	-	TRBJ2-5	CASSPGQQETQYF	TGCGCCAGCAGCCCGGGACAACAAGAGACCCAGTACTTC
-	TRBV5-1	-	TRBJ1-2	CASRGGHYGYTF	TGCGCCAGCCGCGGGGGACACTATGGCTACACCTTC
-	TRBV21-1	-	TRBJ1-5	CASSPRQGQGYSNQPQHF	TGTGCCAGCAGCCCCCGCCAAGGGCAGGGTTATAGCAATCAGCCCCAGCATTTT
few	TRBV5-6	TRBD2	TRBJ2-1	CASSLGGLVGNEQFF	TGTGCCAGCAGCTTGGGTGGACTAGTAGGGAATGAGCAGTTCTTC
-	TRBV3-1/TRBV3-2	-	TRBJ1-4	CASGLNEKLFF	TGTGCCAGCGGGCTTAATGAAAAACTGTTTTTT